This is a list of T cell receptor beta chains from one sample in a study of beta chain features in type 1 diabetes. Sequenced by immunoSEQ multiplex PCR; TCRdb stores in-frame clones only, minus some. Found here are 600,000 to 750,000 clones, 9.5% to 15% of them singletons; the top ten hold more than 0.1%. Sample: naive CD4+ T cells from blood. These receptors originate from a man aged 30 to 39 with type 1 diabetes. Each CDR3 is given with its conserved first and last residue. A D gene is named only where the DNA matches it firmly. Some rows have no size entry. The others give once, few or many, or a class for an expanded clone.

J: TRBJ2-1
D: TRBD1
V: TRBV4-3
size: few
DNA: TGCGCCAGCAGCCAAGATTGGGGGACAGGGGCGTCCAATGAGCAGTTCTTC
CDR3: CASSQDWGTGASNEQFF

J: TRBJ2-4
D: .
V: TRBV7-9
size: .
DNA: TGTGCCAGCAGCTTAGAGATTAACATTCAGTACTTC
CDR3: CASSLEINIQYF

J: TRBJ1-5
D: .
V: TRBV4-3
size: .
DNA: TGCGCCAGCAGCCAAGATATGGCGGCGGGGGAACAGCCCCAGCATTTT
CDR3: CASSQDMAAGEQPQHF

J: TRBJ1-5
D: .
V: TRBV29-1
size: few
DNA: TGCAGCGTCGCGACAGGCACAAGCAATCAGCCCCAGCATTTT
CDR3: CSVATGTSNQPQHF

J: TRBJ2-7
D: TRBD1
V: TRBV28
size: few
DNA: TGTGCCAGCAGCCCCCCCGACAGGGGACGGTACGAGCAGTACTTC
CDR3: CASSPPDRGRYEQYF

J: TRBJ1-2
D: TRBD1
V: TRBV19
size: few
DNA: TGTGCCAGTAGTCCCACGGGACAGAGATATGGCTACACCTTC
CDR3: CASSPTGQRYGYTF

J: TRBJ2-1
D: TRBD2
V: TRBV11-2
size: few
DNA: TGTGCCAGCAGCTCTTCCGGGACTAGCGGATCCAATGAGCAGTTCTTC
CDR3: CASSSSGTSGSNEQFF

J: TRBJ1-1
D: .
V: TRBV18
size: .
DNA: TGTGCCAGCTCACAGACAGCGAACACTGAAGCTTTCTTT
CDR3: CASSQTANTEAFF

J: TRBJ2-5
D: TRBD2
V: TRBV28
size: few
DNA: TGTGCCAGCAGTCCTGGGAGGGAAGAGACCCAGTACTTC
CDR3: CASSPGREETQYF

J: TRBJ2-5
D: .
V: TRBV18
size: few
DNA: TGTGCCAGCTCACCTTCGGATAGGCAAGAGACCCAGTACTTC
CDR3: CASSPSDRQETQYF

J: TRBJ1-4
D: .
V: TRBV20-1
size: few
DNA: TGCAGTGCCCTTGGGGGTGAAAAACTGTTTTTT
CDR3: CSALGGEKLFF

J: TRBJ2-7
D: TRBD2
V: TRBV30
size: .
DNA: TGTGCCTGGAGTGTAGCCCTAGCGGGGACGTCCTACGAGCAGTACTTC
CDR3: CAWSVALAGTSYEQYF

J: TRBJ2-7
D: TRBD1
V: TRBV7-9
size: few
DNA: TGTGCCAGCAGCCCTTGGACAGGGTCCCCCTACGAGCAGTACTTC
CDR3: CASSPWTGSPYEQYF

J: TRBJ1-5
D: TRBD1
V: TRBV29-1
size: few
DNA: TGCAGCGTTGGACAGGGGGTATCTAGTAATCAGCCCCAGCATTTT
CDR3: CSVGQGVSSNQPQHF

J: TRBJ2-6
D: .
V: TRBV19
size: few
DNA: TGTGCCAGTACCCCAGTAAGGGGTACTGGGGCCAACGTCCTGACTTTC
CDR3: CASTPVRGTGANVLTF

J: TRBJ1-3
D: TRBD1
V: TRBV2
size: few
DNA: TGTGCCAGCAGTGGACAGGGGAACTCTGGAAACACCATATATTTT
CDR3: CASSGQGNSGNTIYF

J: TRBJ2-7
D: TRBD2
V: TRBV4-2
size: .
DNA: TGTGCCAGCAGCCAAGATAGGAGCGGGGGCGCCGTTCTCGACGAGCAGTACTTC
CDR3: CASSQDRSGGAVLDEQYF

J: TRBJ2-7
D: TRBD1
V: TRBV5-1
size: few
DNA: TGCGCCAGCAGCCGGGGACAGAAGAACTACGAGCAGTACTTC
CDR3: CASSRGQKNYEQYF

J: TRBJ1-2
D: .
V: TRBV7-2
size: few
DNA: TGTGCCAGCAGCTTAACCCAGGGCCCTTATGGCTACACCTTC
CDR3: CASSLTQGPYGYTF

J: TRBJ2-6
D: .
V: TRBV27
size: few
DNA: TGTGCCAGCAGCCTCTCTGGGGCCAACGTCCTGACTTTC
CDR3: CASSLSGANVLTF

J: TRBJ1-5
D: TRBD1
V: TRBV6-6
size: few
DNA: TGTGCCAGCAGACAAGGACAGGGGGCTAGCAATCAGCCCCAGCATTTT
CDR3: CASRQGQGASNQPQHF

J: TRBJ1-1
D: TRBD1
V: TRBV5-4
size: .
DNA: TGTGCCAGCAGCCCCGGACAGGGGGCTTTTAACACTGAAGCTTTCTTT
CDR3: CASSPGQGAFNTEAFF

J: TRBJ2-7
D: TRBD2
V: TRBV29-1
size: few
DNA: TGCAGCGTGCGGGAGGGACAAACCTACGAGCAGTACTTC
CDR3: CSVREGQTYEQYF

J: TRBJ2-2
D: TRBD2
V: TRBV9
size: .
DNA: TGTGCCAGCAGCCGGACTAGCGGAGACACCGGGGAGCTGTTTTTT
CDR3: CASSRTSGDTGELFF

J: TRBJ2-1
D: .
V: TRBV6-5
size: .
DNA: TGTGCCTCCAAGAGGGCAGACAATGAGCAGTTCTTC
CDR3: CASKRADNEQFF

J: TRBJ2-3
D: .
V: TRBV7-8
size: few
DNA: TGTGCCAGCAGCTCCGGGGGAGATACGCAGTATTTT
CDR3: CASSSGGDTQYF

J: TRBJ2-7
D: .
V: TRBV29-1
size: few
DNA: TGCAGCGTTGAAGCCCCCGGCGACGAGCAGTACTTC
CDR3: CSVEAPGDEQYF

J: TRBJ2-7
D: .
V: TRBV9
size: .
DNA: TGTGCCAGCAGCGTAGGTCCGGGGTCCTACGAGCAGTACTTC
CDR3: CASSVGPGSYEQYF

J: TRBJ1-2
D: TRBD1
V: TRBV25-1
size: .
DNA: TGTGCCAGCGCCGGGACAGACTATGGCTACACCTTC
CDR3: CASAGTDYGYTF

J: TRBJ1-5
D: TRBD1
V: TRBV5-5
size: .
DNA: TGTGCCAGCAGCTCGACAGGGCCTAATCAGCCCCAGCATTTT
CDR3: CASSSTGPNQPQHF

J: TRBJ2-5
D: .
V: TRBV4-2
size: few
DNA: TGTGCCAGCAGCCAGGGGCAGGGTGAGGAGACCCAGTACTTC
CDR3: CASSQGQGEETQYF

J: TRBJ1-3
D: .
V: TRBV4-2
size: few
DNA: TGTGCCAGCAGCCAAGAGGGCCCTGGAAACACCATATATTTT
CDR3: CASSQEGPGNTIYF

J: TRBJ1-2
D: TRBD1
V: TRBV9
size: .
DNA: TGTGCCAGCAGCGTAGCCACACAGGGGGCAGGAAGCTATGGCTACACCTTC
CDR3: CASSVATQGAGSYGYTF

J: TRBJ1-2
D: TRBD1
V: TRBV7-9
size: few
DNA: TGTGCCAGCAGCTCGCCACGGAGGGGACAGGGGATATATGGCTACACCTTC
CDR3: CASSSPRRGQGIYGYTF

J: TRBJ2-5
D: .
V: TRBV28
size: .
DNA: TGTGCCACCCGCCAAGAGACCCAGTACTTC
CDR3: CATRQETQYF

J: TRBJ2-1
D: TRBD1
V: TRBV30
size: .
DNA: TGTGCCTGGACACAGTCAGGGGGCAACTACAATGAGCAGTTCTTC
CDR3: CAWTQSGGNYNEQFF

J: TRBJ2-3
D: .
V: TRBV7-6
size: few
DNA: TGTGCCAGCAGCTTGCCTAGCACAGATACGCAGTATTTT
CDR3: CASSLPSTDTQYF

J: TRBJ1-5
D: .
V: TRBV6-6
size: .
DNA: TGTGCCAGCAGCCCCGGGACGGTGAAGCATCAGCCCCAGCATTTT
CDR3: CASSPGTVKHQPQHF

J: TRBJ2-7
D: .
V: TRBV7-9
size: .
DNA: TGTGCCAGCAGCTCTCTTTGGGGAACGAGCTCCTACGAGCAGTACTTC
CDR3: CASSSLWGTSSYEQYF

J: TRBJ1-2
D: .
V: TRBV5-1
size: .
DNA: TGCGCCAGCAGCCTTTCGGACGGGAACTATGGCTACACCTTC
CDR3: CASSLSDGNYGYTF

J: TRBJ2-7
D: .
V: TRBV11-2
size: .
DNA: TGTGCCAGCAGCTCCACAGTGGTCGGGCAGTACTTC
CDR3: CASSSTVVGQYF

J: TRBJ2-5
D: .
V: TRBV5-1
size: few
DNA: TGCGCCAGCAGCCGCCAAGAGACCCAGTACTTC
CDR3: CASSRQETQYF

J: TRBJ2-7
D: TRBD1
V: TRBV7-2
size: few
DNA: TGTGCCAGCAGCTTAACAGGGGGCTCCTACGAGCAGTACTTC
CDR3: CASSLTGGSYEQYF

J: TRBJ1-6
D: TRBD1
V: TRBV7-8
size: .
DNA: TGTGCCAGCAGCTCCAGGGGGCCAAATTCACCCCTCCACTTT
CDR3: CASSSRGPNSPLHF

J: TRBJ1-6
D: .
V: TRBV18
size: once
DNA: TGTGCCAGCTCCCCTCGAAGTAGGGGGAGGGATTCACCCCTCCACTTT
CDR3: CASSPRSRGRDSPLHF